This record covers a single T cell receptor beta chain. This clonotype showed up many times. The specificity of this receptor is unknown. One base away there is no much larger clone; base qualities are not given. In the germline V gene, CDR1 corresponds to SGHTA and CDR2 to FQGNSA. From the cysteine up to the phenylalanine, the CDR3 has a length of 15 residues. The retained sequence is limited to the CDR3, 45 bases, with the frame set at the first base. At the junction V is shortened by 5 bases and J by 2 bases, with 14 bases in between. A case-control design nested within a healthcare worker cohort in London, UK, was used, with weekly nasopharyngeal swab PCR tests and blood sampling performed. Healthcare workers were recruited during the week of the UK lockdown, between 23 and 31 March 2020, and followed weekly for up to 16 weeks. The receptor library was made with 5' RACE. Sequencing relied on a NextSeq 500. Unique molecular identifiers were attached to individual cDNA molecules in the TCR library protocol so that sequencing error and PCR bias could be corrected. Both TCR alpha and beta chains were sequenced, and tight co-correlation was observed between alpha and beta sequence abundances in each sample. In the paper's pipeline: Decombinator V4 was used to annotate TCR sequences for V gene, J gene and CDR3. TCRs were defined as expanded if a significant change between any two time points was detected under a Poisson model with p below 0.0001. Abundances of TCRs were expressed as counts per million after normalisation to the total number of TCRs sequenced in each sample. MAIT TCRs were defined by TRAV1-2 paired with TRAJ12, TRAJ20 or TRAJ33, and iNKT TCRs by TRAV10 paired with TRAJ18. A search of VDJdb, accessed on 1 November 2021, was run for TCRs annotated to CMV, EBV and SARS-CoV-2, with TCRs annotated for multiple antigens excluded. The public reads were quality trimmed at Q25 with fastp and then assembled into clones with MiXCR by TCRdb, keeping productive beta chains. Every CDR3 protein is listed once, alongside the most common genes and DNA of its rows. The V and J calls follow TCRdb's processing rather than the paper's. The sample table records over 30,000 distinct CDR3 sequences; around 8% of these occur just once. The ten largest clones add up to around 12% of the sample.

The data were obtained in a study of early T cells in non-severe SARS-CoV-2 infection (dated by TCRdb to about 2021). The study in broad terms: TCR sequencing used bulk RNA from unsorted whole blood, so alpha and beta chains could not be paired.

What the work shows at the level of the full study, not this receptor alone: VDJdb matching was skewed toward anti-spike CD8 responses, so virus-specific expansions were likely underestimated and private and CD4 specificities were missed.

The V and J genes are TRBV7-2 and TRBJ2-3; the D region possibly corresponds to TRBD2 (6 bases align). The clonotype originates from an adult who was a healthcare worker with PCR-confirmed SARS-CoV-2 infection or an uninfected control (not recorded which). The input for sequencing was whole blood, taken at baseline. The nucleotide sequence reads as follows: TGTGCCAGCAGCCCCCGCGCGGGGTCCACAGATACGCAGTATTTT. Translated, this is CASSPRAGSTDTQYF.